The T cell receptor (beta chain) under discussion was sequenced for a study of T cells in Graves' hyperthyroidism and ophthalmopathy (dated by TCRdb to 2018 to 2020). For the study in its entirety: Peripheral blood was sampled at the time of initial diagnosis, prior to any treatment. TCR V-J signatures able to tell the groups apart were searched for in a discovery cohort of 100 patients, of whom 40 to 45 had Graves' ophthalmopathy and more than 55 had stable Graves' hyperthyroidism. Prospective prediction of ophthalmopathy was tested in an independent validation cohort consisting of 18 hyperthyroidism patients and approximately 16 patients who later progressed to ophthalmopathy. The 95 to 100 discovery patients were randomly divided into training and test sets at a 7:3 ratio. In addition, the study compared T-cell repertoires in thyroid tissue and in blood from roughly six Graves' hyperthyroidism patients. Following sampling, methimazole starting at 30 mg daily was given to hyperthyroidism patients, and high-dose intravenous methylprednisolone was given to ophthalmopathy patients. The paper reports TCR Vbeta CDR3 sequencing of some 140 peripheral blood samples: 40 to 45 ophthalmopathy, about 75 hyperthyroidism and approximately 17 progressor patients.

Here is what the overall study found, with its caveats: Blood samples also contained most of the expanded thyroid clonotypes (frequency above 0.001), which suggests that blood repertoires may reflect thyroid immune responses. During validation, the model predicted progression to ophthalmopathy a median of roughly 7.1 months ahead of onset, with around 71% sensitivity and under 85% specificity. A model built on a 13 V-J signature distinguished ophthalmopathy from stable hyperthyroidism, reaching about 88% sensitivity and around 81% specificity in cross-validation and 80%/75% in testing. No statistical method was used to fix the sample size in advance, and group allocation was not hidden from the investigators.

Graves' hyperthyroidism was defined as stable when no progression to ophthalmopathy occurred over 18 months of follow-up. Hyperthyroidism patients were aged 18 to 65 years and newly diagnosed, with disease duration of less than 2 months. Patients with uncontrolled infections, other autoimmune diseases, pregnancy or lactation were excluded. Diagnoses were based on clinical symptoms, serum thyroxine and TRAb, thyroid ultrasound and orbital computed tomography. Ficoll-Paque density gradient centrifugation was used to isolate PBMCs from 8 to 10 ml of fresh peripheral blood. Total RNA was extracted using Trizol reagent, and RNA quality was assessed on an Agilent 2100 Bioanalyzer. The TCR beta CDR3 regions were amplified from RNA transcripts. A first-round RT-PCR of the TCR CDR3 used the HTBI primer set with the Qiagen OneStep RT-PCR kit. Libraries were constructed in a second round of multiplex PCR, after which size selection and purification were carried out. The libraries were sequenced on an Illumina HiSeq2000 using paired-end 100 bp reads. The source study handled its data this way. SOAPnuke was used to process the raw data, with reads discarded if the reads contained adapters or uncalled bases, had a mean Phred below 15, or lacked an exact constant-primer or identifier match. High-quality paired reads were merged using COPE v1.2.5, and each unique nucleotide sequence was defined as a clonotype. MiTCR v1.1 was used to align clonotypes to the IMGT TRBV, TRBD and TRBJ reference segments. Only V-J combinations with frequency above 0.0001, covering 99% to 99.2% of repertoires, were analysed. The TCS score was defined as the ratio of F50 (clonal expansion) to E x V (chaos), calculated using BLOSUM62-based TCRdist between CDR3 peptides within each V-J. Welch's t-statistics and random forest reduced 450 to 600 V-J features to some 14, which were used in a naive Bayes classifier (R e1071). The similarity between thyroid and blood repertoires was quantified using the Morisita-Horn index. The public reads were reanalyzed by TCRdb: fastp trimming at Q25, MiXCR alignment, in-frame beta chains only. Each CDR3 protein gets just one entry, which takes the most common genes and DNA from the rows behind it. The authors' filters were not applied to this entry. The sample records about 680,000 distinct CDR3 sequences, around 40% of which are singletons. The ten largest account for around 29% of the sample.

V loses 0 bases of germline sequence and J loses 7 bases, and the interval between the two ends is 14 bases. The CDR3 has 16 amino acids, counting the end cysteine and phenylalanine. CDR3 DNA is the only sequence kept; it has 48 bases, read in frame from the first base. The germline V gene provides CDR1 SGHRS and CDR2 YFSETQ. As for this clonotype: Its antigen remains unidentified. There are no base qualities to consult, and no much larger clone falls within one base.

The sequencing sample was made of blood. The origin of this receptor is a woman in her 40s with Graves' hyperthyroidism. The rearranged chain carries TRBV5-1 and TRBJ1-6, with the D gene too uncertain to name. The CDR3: CASSLDVPARNSPLHF. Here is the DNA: TGCGCCAGCAGCTTGGATGTGCCCGCTCGCAATTCACCCCTCCACTTT.